One sample yielded the 20 T cell receptor beta chains listed below, sequenced in a study of T cell responses to AZD1222 COVID-19 vaccine. Some clones are missing from TCRdb's copy, which holds only in-frame ones; the method was immunoSEQ multiplex PCR. This repertoire shows more than 85,000 clones, roughly 84% found once; its top ten account for approximately 19%. The input for sequencing was peripheral blood, taken on day 0 of AZD1222 vaccination. These receptors were taken from an adult in good health.

The V gene is TRBV10-2, the J gene TRBJ1-6, with 8 bases identical to TRBD1. V lost 4 bases and J lost 6; bases outside the gene matches: 8. Germline V gene sequence: CDR1 WSHSY, CDR2 SAAADI. The CDR3 contains 16 residues. CDR3 in amino acids: CASSAGQGQANSPLHF. The CDR3 DNA follows: TGCGCCAGCAGTGCCGGACAGGGCCAAGCTAATTCACCCCTCCACTTT.

This chain links TRBV7-2 with TRBJ1-2; TRBD1 matches 9 bases. The CDR3 covers 15 residues. V shed 5 bases, J shed 4 bases, and the junction held 8 bases outside the gene matches. Germline V CDR1 and CDR2: SGHTA, FQGNSA. As DNA, the CDR3 is TGTGCCAGCAGCCCGACAGGGGGACGCGGCTATGGCTACACCTTC. It specifies CASSPTGGRGYGYTF.

The chain combines TRBV3-1 (or the pseudogene TRBV3-2) with TRBJ1-1; possibly TRBD1 for D (5 bases). Trimming cost V 5 bases and J 5 bases, with 15 bases left between them. Germline CDR1 LGHDT, CDR2 YNNKEL (reference sequence). This CDR3 is built from 14 residues. CDR3 coding DNA: TGTGCCAGCAGCGGCGGGGGGGGACCAACTGAAGCTTTCTTT. It specifies CASSGGGGPTEAFF.

J is TRBJ2-7 and V is TRBV4-1, with D unclear. The CDR3 covers 15 residues. Germline CDR1 reads MGHRA; CDR2 reads YSYEKL. V was shortened by 1 base and J by 2 bases, with 12 bases between the two germline ends. For the CDR3, the DNA is TGCGCCAGCAGCCAAGGTTTTGGGGTTACCTACGAGCAGTACTTC. This sequence encodes CASSQGFGVTYEQYF.

The J gene is TRBJ1-6, the V gene TRBV28; maybe TRBD1 (6 bases). CDR3 size: 14 residues. V gave up 6 bases and J gave up 7 bases, with 13 bases separating them. CDR1 is MDHEN, CDR2 SYDVKM, per germline. The CDR3 region has the DNA TGTGCCAGCAGGCCGACAGGTCAAAATTCACCCCTCCACTTT. It codes for CASRPTGQNSPLHF. The whole variable domain, remainder taken from reference TRBV28 and TRBJ1-6, is DVKVTQSSRYLVKRTGEKVFLECVQDMDHENMFWYRQDPGLGLRLIYFSYDVKMKEKGDIPEGYSVSREKKERFSLILESASTNQTSMYLCASRPTGQNSPLHFGNGTRLTVT.

This clone was seen only a few times. The gene calls are TRBV28 and TRBJ1-4; 9 bases agree with TRBD1. This CDR3 spans 16 amino acids. The germline gives CDR1 MDHEN, CDR2 SYDVKM. V shed 8 bases, J shed 3 bases, and the junction held 10 bases outside the gene matches. CDR3 in DNA: TGTGCCAGCCTAGGGACAGGGACGATCGCTAATGAAAAACTGTTTTTT. As protein: CASLGTGTIANEKLFF.

The CDR3 region has the DNA TGTGCCAGCAGCTTAGTCCCGACAGCCGAAAAACTGTTTTTT. Its protein is CASSLVPTAEKLFF. J is TRBJ1-4 and V is TRBV7-9, with D possibly matching TRBD1 (5 bases). The CDR3 runs to 14 residues. The V gene's germline CDR1 is SEHNR and CDR2 FQNEAQ (reference sequence). With 1 base removed from V and 8 bases from J, the gap between germline ends came to 11 bases.

This chain joins TRBV7-9 and TRBJ1-4; D not resolved. Trimming stripped 1 base from V and 7 bases from J, with 13 bases between. Per the germline V gene, CDR1 is SEHNR and CDR2 is FQNEAQ (reference sequence). This CDR3 comprises 15 residues. Written as DNA, the CDR3 is TGTGCCAGCAGCTTAGTCGGGGAGTGGACTGAAAAACTGTTTTTT. Translating gives CASSLVGEWTEKLFF. The full variable domain, rest sourced from reference TRBV7-9 and TRBJ1-4, is DTGVSQNPRHKITKRGQNVTFRCDPISEHNRLYWYRQTLGQGPEFLTYFQNEAQLEKSRLLSDRFSAERPKGSFSTLEIQRTEQGDSAMYLCASSLVGEWTEKLFFGSGTQLSVL.

The J gene is TRBJ1-2, the V gene TRBV2, with D possibly being TRBD1 (5 bases). The V end was cut by 4 bases, the J end by 3 bases, with 21 bases between. The germline V gene has CDR1 SNHLY and CDR2 FYNNEI. The CDR3 is 17 residues long. CDR3 DNA sequence: TGTGCCAGCAGTGCTATAATCGGGGCCTTGGGCGACTATGGCTACACCTTC. Encoded protein: CASSAIIGALGDYGYTF. Full variable domain (outside the CDR3, taken from reference TRBV2 and TRBJ1-2): EPEVTQTPSHQVTQMGQEVILRCVPISNHLYFYWYRQILGQKVEFLVSFYNNEISEKSEIFDDQFSVERPDGSNFTLKIRSTKLEDSAMYFCASSAIIGALGDYGYTFGSGTRLTVV.

This rearrangement joins TRBV2 to TRBJ1-6, with a possible D match to TRBD1 (5 bases). The germline gives CDR1 SNHLY, CDR2 FYNNEI. Trimming left V 3 bases short and J 9 bases short, with 15 bases between. The CDR3 has 15 residues. CDR3 DNA: TGTGCCAGCAGTGAGGGATGGCCAGGGCGTTCACCCCTCCACTTT. Amino acids: CASSEGWPGRSPLHF.

The chain combines TRBV11-3 with TRBJ2-2; D is ambiguous. Trimming removed 3 bases from V and 5 bases from J, with 10 bases in between. The CDR3 covers 14 residues. Germline loops: CDR1 SGHNT, CDR2 YENEEA. In nucleotides, the CDR3 is TGTGCCAGCAGCTTCGAGTTTAGGACCGGGGAGCTGTTTTTT. Translating it yields CASSFEFRTGELFF.

The rearrangement uses TRBV10-3 and TRBJ1-2; D unclear. The CDR3 is 14 amino acids. V lost 8 bases and J 5 bases, leaving 18 bases between the germline ends. Germline V gene lookup returns CDR1 ENHRY and CDR2 SYGVKD. CDR3 nucleotides: TGTGCCATCGGACGAGCGCCGCCGGGTTATGGCTACACCTTC. Translating it yields CAIGRAPPGYGYTF.

The sample holds one count of this clone. The genes are TRBV5-1 and TRBJ2-7; TRBD2 aligns across 10 bases. CDR3 length equals 15 residues. Germline V gene sequence: CDR1 SGHRS, CDR2 YFSETQ. V lost 4 bases, J lost 3 bases, and 7 bases stayed unmatched. CDR3: CASSPVAGGSYEQYF. In DNA form, the CDR3 reads TGCGCCAGCAGCCCGGTAGCGGGGGGTAGCTACGAGCAGTACTTC.

The chain links TRBV29-1 to TRBJ1-4; maybe TRBD1 (6 bases). V shed 2 bases and J shed 8 bases, with 12 bases lying between them. The germline CDR1 and CDR2 sequences are SQVTM and ANQGSEA. The CDR3 loop spans 13 amino acids. The CDR3 DNA reads as TGCAGCGTTGAAAAGGGGGACCAGGAAAAACTGTTTTTT. The encoded protein is CSVEKGDQEKLFF.

V usage is TRBV6-5 and J usage is TRBJ2-1; D is perhaps TRBD1 or TRBD2 (6 bases each). This CDR3 has 14 amino acids. Per germline, CDR1 MNHEY and CDR2 SVGAGI. The ends were cut back, 6 bases at V and 8 bases at J, with 17 bases in the middle. CDR3 protein: CASRRGKGGDEQFF. CDR3 DNA: TGTGCCAGCAGGCGAGGGAAGGGGGGCGATGAGCAGTTCTTC.

This clone was detected once. The rearrangement uses TRBV6-5 and TRBJ1-2, with 9 bases lining up with TRBD1. V gave up 6 bases and J gave up 9 bases; unmatched junction bases: 8. Germline lookup yields CDR1 MNHEY and CDR2 SVGAGI. This CDR3 has 13 amino acids. The CDR3: CASRLGTGSSYTF. The CDR3 coding sequence is TGTGCCAGCAGGCTTGGGACAGGGAGTAGCTACACCTTC.

The V call is TRBV27, the J call TRBJ2-1; 9 nucleotides agree with TRBD2. The germline V gene has CDR1 MNHEY and CDR2 SMNVEV (reference sequence). The CDR3 runs 17 residues. V was clipped by 3 bases and J by 3 bases; unmatched bases: 9. The CDR3 reads CASSFPPAGGRYNEQFF. In DNA, the CDR3 is TGTGCCAGCAGTTTTCCCCCAGCGGGGGGTCGCTACAATGAGCAGTTCTTC.

The chain uses TRBV19 and TRBJ1-5; D unclear. Germline assignment: CDR1 LNHDA and CDR2 SQIVND (reference sequence). Trimming stripped 2 bases from V and 4 bases from J, with 12 bases between. This CDR3 contains 15 residues. Here the CDR3 DNA reads TGTGCCAGTAGTATATCACTAGACGGGAATCAGCCCCAGCATTTT. This encodes CASSISLDGNQPQHF.

The V and J genes are TRBV19 and TRBJ1-2, with 7 positions matching TRBD1. The CDR3 is made up of 19 amino acids. Unmatched junction bases numbered 16, after V lost 1 base and J lost 2 bases. Germline-derived CDR1 and CDR2 are LNHDA and SQIVND (reference sequence). The chain's CDR3 is CASSIVLLDRRFENYGYTF. CDR3 DNA: TGTGCCAGTAGTATAGTTTTATTGGACAGGAGATTTGAAAACTATGGCTACACCTTC.

The chain uses TRBV9 and TRBJ2-7, with TRBD1 identical over 9 bases. The CDR3 contains 14 residues. V shed 2 bases and J 2 bases; nucleotides not matched to a gene: 2. Germline values: CDR1 SGDLS, CDR2 YYNGEE. This CDR3 reads CASSVGTGPYEQYV. In DNA form, the CDR3 reads TGTGCCAGCAGCGTTGGGACAGGGCCCTACGAGCAGTACGTC.